One and the same sample provided the 28 T cell receptor beta chains below, sequenced in a study of T cell clonotyping in hematopoietic cell transplantation. Here immunoSEQ multiplex PCR was the method, and the copy in TCRdb shows in-frame clones only, minus some. The sample contains under 6,000 clones, around 20% of which appear only once. The sample in question was PBMCs, obtained 180 days after allogeneic stem cell transplant. Source of these receptors: a male patient in his late teens or twenties who had an allogeneic stem cell transplant, so the T cells may come from the graft donor. Some clones in this sample may be carry-over from other donors' samples.

The chain combines TRBV30 with TRBJ1-2; a weak D match, TRBD1 (6 bases). Germline values: CDR1 GTSNPN, CDR2 SVGIG (reference sequence). CDR3 length: 13 residues. Trimming pared 8 bases from V and 6 bases from J, leaving 19 bases between. The CDR3 spells CAGNREAVDGYTF. CDR3 nucleotide sequence: TGTGCCGGCAACAGGGAAGCTGTCGATGGCTACACCTTC.

This sequence joins TRBV9 and TRBJ2-7, with 9 positions matching TRBD1. V was pared by 2 bases and J by 7 bases, with 7 bases of the junction left unmatched. Germline-derived CDR1 and CDR2 are SGDLS and YYNGEE. The CDR3 has 14 amino acids. The CDR3 region is CASSVSGQGFEQYF. The CDR3 DNA reads as TGTGCCAGCAGCGTCTCAGGACAGGGGTTTGAGCAGTACTTC.

With respect to this clone: Other DNA variants within this sample encode the same CDR3. This chain links TRBV5-6 with TRBJ2-7, with no clear D. The V and J ends lost 2 bases and 1 base respectively, with 7 bases between them. CDR1 SGHDT and CDR2 YYEEEE come from the germline V gene. This CDR3 spans 13 amino acids. For the CDR3, the DNA is TGTGCCAGCAGCTTTGGCAGGTCCTACGAGCAGTACTTC. It specifies CASSFGRSYEQYF.

The genes are TRBV2 and TRBJ2-7, with D tentatively TRBD2 (5 bases). V lost 2 bases to trimming and J lost 0 bases, with 14 bases between them. Germline assignment: CDR1 SNHLY and CDR2 FYNNEI. This CDR3 is built from 16 residues. The CDR3 DNA reads as TGTGCCAGCAGTGAAATGGAGGAAGAGGGCTCCTACGAGCAGTACTTC. This sequence encodes CASSEMEEEGSYEQYF.

The chain carries TRBV30 and TRBJ1-4, with TRBD1 matching 9 bases. The CDR3 extends over 14 amino acids. In germline, CDR1 is GTSNPN, CDR2 SVGIG (reference sequence). V gave up 0 bases and J gave up 12 bases; unmatched junction bases: 8. CDR3 nucleotides: TGTGCCTGGAGTGTAGAAGGACAGGGGAGGGAACTGTTTTTT. It yields the protein CAWSVEGQGRELFF.

The V gene is TRBV30, the J gene TRBJ2-7; D perhaps matches TRBD1 (6 bases). Between the trimmed V and J ends, which lost 6 bases and 2 bases, there was a span of 8 bases. The CDR3 has 11 amino acids. Germline lookup yields CDR1 GTSNPN and CDR2 SVGIG (reference sequence). The CDR3 is CACRGAYEQYF. For the CDR3, the DNA is TGTGCCTGCAGGGGCGCCTACGAGCAGTACTTC. Using reference TRBV30 and TRBJ2-7 for the parts outside the CDR3, the full variable domain is SQTIHQWPATLVQPVGSPLSLECTVEGTSNPNLYWYRQAAGRGLQLLFYSVGIGQISSEVPQNLSASRPQDRQFILSSKKLLLSDSGFYLCACRGAYEQYFGPGTRLTVT.

In this sample, this clone turned up a few times. The chain joins TRBV30 to TRBJ2-7; D tentatively reads TRBD1 or TRBD2 (5 bases each). The germline V gene encodes CDR1 GTSNPN and CDR2 SVGIG (reference sequence). This CDR3 is built from 13 residues. The ends were cut back, 6 bases at V and 0 bases at J, with 12 bases in the middle. In DNA form, the CDR3 reads TGTGCCTGCTCCGGGACGGGCTCCTACGAGCAGTACTTC. Protein sequence: CACSGTGSYEQYF.

V and J are TRBV5-6 and TRBJ2-1; D remains unclear. This CDR3 is built from 11 residues. V lost 4 bases and J lost 12, with 11 bases in between. CDR1 is SGHDT, CDR2 YYEEEE, per germline. The CDR3: CASSVSLTQFF. CDR3 in DNA: TGTGCCAGCAGCGTTAGCCTAACGCAGTTCTTC.

About this clone: Because the CDR3 is missing its conserved closing phenylalanine or tryptophan, this is likely a read error. The limits of the CDR3 on the DNA are not certain, so only TCRdb's listed CDR3 is given. The V and J genes are TRBV5-6 and TRBJ1-1. 9 amino acids form the CDR3, both terminal residues included. The germline V gene encodes CDR1 SGHDT and CDR2 YYEEEE. CDR3 protein: CASSCSPRV.

The rearrangement uses TRBV28 and TRBJ1-2; TRBD1 matches 8 bases. Germline V gene sequence: CDR1 MDHEN, CDR2 SYDVKM. V lost 6 bases, J lost 8 bases, and 5 bases stayed unmatched. The CDR3 contains 12 residues. CDR3 nucleotides: TGTGCCAGCAGCTGGACAGGGCAAGGCTACACCTTC. Protein product: CASSWTGQGYTF.

The chain joins TRBV30 to TRBJ2-7; 8 bases map to TRBD1. Trimming took 0 bases from V and 6 from J; bases not matched to a gene: 4. CDR1 and CDR2 (germline): GTSNPN, SVGIG (reference sequence). The CDR3 has 13 residues. CDR3 residues: CAWSVAGGAEQYF. The DNA of the CDR3 is TGTGCCTGGAGTGTAGCAGGGGGCGCCGAGCAGTACTTC.

A few counts support this clone. This chain uses TRBV30 with TRBJ2-7; tentative D call: TRBD2 (6 bases). Germline V gene sequence: CDR1 GTSNPN, CDR2 SVGIG (reference sequence). V was trimmed by 8 bases and J by 2 bases, leaving 13 bases between them. The CDR3 spans 12 residues. The chain's CDR3 is CAGGANPYEQYF. For the CDR3, the DNA is TGTGCCGGCGGGGCGAATCCCTACGAGCAGTACTTC. Full variable domain (rest looked up from reference TRBV30 and TRBJ2-7): SQTIHQWPATLVQPVGSPLSLECTVEGTSNPNLYWYRQAAGRGLQLLFYSVGIGQISSEVPQNLSASRPQDRQFILSSKKLLLSDSGFYLCAGGANPYEQYFGPGTRLTVT.

By share, this clone ranks as large (0.1 to 1%). This rearrangement joins TRBV11-3 to TRBJ1-1, with unresolved D. Looked up from germline, CDR1 is SGHNT and CDR2 is YENEEA. This CDR3 has 15 amino acids. Trimming took off 1 base at V and 3 bases at J, with 12 bases between the two ends. The CDR3 here is CASSLGPVGYTEAFF. The CDR3 DNA sequence: TGTGCCAGCAGCTTAGGACCGGTTGGATACACTGAAGCTTTCTTT.

This clone is categorized as medium-sized. V usage is TRBV7-6 and J usage is TRBJ2-7; the match to TRBD2 covers 7 bases. The CDR3 runs 13 residues. CDR1 SGHVS and CDR2 FNYEAQ come from the germline V gene. After removal of 0 bases from V and 6 bases from J, the junction contained 2 bases not matched to a gene. This chain's CDR3 is CASSLAPGGEQYF. CDR3 DNA sequence: TGTGCCAGCAGCTTAGCTCCGGGAGGCGAGCAGTACTTC.

A word on this clone: This CDR3 is also generated by other DNA sequences in the sample. This sequence joins TRBV30 and TRBJ1-5; no clear D. Trimming cost V 0 bases and J 1 base, with 4 bases left between them. Germline CDR1 and CDR2: GTSNPN and SVGIG (reference sequence). CDR3 size: 13 residues. In DNA form, the CDR3 reads TGTGCCTGGAGTGTAGGGAGCAATCAGCCCCAGCATTTT. Its protein is CAWSVGSNQPQHF. Combining the CDR3 with reference TRBV30 and TRBJ1-5 gives the whole variable domain SQTIHQWPATLVQPVGSPLSLECTVEGTSNPNLYWYRQAAGRGLQLLFYSVGIGQISSEVPQNLSASRPQDRQFILSSKKLLLSDSGFYLCAWSVGSNQPQHFGDGTRLSIL.

This chain uses TRBV30 with TRBJ2-4; D is undetermined. The V end lost 4 bases, the J end lost 6 bases, and 13 bases lay between the germline ends. The germline V gene has CDR1 GTSNPN and CDR2 SVGIG (reference sequence). The CDR3 length is 13 residues. CDR3 sequence: CAWTLGPGNIQYF. In DNA, the CDR3 is TGTGCCTGGACCCTCGGGCCGGGAAACATTCAGTACTTC.

This rearrangement joins TRBV30 to TRBJ2-2; no definite D call. V was clipped by 4 bases and J by 6 bases, with 6 bases between them. The CDR3 loop spans 11 amino acids. Germline CDR1 reads GTSNPN; CDR2 reads SVGIG (reference sequence). CDR3 DNA sequence: TGTGCCTGGACTACAGCCGGGGAGCTGTTTTTT. Its protein product is CAWTTAGELFF. Full variable domain (outside the CDR3, taken from reference TRBV30 and TRBJ2-2): SQTIHQWPATLVQPVGSPLSLECTVEGTSNPNLYWYRQAAGRGLQLLFYSVGIGQISSEVPQNLSASRPQDRQFILSSKKLLLSDSGFYLCAWTTAGELFFGEGSRLTVL.

The rearrangement links TRBV30 to TRBJ2-7; D may be TRBD2 (5 bases). V lost 2 bases and J lost 4, with 9 bases in between. This CDR3 region has 12 residues. Germline values: CDR1 GTSNPN, CDR2 SVGIG (reference sequence). CDR3 protein: CAWSTSWYEQYF. The CDR3 coding sequence is TGTGCCTGGAGTACTAGTTGGTACGAGCAGTACTTC.

This chain uses TRBV30 with TRBJ1-2, with a tentative D call TRBD1 (6 bases). The CDR3 runs to 13 residues. Germline V lookup: CDR1 GTSNPN, CDR2 SVGIG (reference sequence). The V end was cut by 3 bases, the J end by 4 bases, with 12 bases between. In DNA, the CDR3 is TGTGCCTGGAGGGGCAGGGGCGCCTATGGCTACACCTTC. Encoded protein: CAWRGRGAYGYTF.

The chain carries TRBV30 and TRBJ2-7; weak D call: TRBD2 (6 bases). Trimming cost V 1 base and J 4 bases, with 17 bases left between them. This CDR3 comprises 15 residues. The germline gives CDR1 GTSNPN, CDR2 SVGIG (reference sequence). The CDR3 DNA sequence: TGTGCCTGGAGTGACCGGGGAGCGGGCCCTTACGAGCAGTACTTC. Protein: CAWSDRGAGPYEQYF.

The chain joins TRBV4-2 to TRBJ2-7, with D hard to call. In germline, CDR1 is LGHNA, CDR2 YNFKEQ. Trimming removed 0 bases at V and 4 bases at J, with 7 bases between. CDR3 length: 13 amino acids. CDR3 residues: CASSQDVEYEQYF. CDR3 coding DNA: TGTGCCAGCAGCCAAGATGTGGAATACGAGCAGTACTTC.

The V gene is TRBV30, the J gene TRBJ1-4; perhaps TRBD1 as D (6 bases). CDR1 and CDR2 from the germline V gene are GTSNPN and SVGIG (reference sequence). The V end was cut by 3 bases, the J end by 7 bases, with 18 bases between. The CDR3 totals 15 residues. The CDR3 reads CAWSLAWQGPEKLFF. The CDR3 nucleotides are TGTGCCTGGAGCCTCGCCTGGCAGGGGCCTGAAAAACTGTTTTTT.

Regarding this clone: The junction departs from germline at one end; a sequencing error may be responsible. Other DNA variants within this sample encode the same CDR3. In nucleotides, the CDR3 is TGTGCCTGGAGTTCCCGATTATACGAGCAATACTTC. Its protein is CAWSSRLYEQYF. The V gene is TRBV30, the J gene TRBJ2-7, with D unresolved. CDR3 size: 12 residues. The germline V gene has CDR1 GTSNPN and CDR2 SVGIG (reference sequence).

The chain combines TRBV30 with TRBJ2-3; 9 bases line up with TRBD2. The CDR3 spans 14 residues. Trimming cost V 1 base and J 4 bases; bases outside gene matches: 3. The germline CDR1 and CDR2 sequences are GTSNPN and SVGIG (reference sequence). The CDR3 coding sequence is TGTGCCTGGAGTGAGCGGGAGGCCCCAGATACGCAGTATTTT. Translated: CAWSEREAPDTQYF.

The chain couples TRBV5-6 to TRBJ2-7; 7 nucleotides agree with TRBD2. Germline CDR1 is SGHDT and CDR2 is YYEEEE. Germline trimming cut 5 bases from V and 4 bases from J; bases unmatched to any gene: 18. This CDR3 spans 17 amino acids. The CDR3 loop reads CASRSSSGQGRFYEQYF. The CDR3 DNA sequence: TGTGCCAGCAGGTCCTCTAGCGGCCAAGGTCGGTTTTACGAGCAGTACTTC.

CDR3 amino acids: CAWSVEGAGASYEQYF. Here the CDR3 DNA reads TGTGCCTGGAGTGTCGAGGGAGCGGGGGCTTCCTACGAGCAGTACTTC. The gene calls are TRBV30 and TRBJ2-7; TRBD2 matches 8 bases. The CDR3 has 16 amino acids. Trimming took 0 bases from V and 1 from J; bases not matched to a gene: 8. Germline CDR1 and CDR2: GTSNPN and SVGIG (reference sequence).

CDR3 nucleotide sequence: TGTGCCAGCAGTTACTCTACACCCGGGAGCAATCAGCCCCAGCATTTT. This gives the protein CASSYSTPGSNQPQHF. The chain joins TRBV6-6 to TRBJ1-5; D remains unclear. Trimming took off 0 bases at V and 1 base at J, with 10 bases between the two ends. The V gene's germline CDR1 is MNHNY and CDR2 SVGAGI (reference sequence). The CDR3 extends over 16 amino acids.

This clone was recorded a few times. This CDR3 is also generated by other DNA sequences in the sample. The gene calls are TRBV5-6 and TRBJ2-7, with D hard to call. V lost 2 bases to trimming and J lost 1 base, with 7 bases between them. This CDR3 region has 13 residues. The V gene's germline CDR1 is SGHDT and CDR2 YYEEEE. Written as DNA, the CDR3 is TGTGCCAGCAGCTTCGGCAGATCCTACGAGCAGTACTTC. As protein: CASSFGRSYEQYF.